The present T cell receptor (beta chain) was sequenced within a study of blood T cell repertoires in COVID-19. Study-level information: Specimens from acute and convalescent COVID-19 originated in the United States, Italy and Spain. PBMCs, B-cell-depleted T cells, or T cells provided the cDNA or gDNA that made up the material.

With 0 bases clipped from V and 6 bases from J, the junction kept 10 bases outside the gene matches. This CDR3 contains 17 residues. From germline, CDR1 is LGHDT and CDR2 YNNKEL (reference sequence). In the original analysis: From reference gene primer amplification, estimates of nucleated cell counts were derived. This table comes from immunoSEQ multiplex PCR, and its TCRdb copy is limited to in-frame clones, with some not included. From that table come the V and J calls and clone size; the DNA was used to work out D and trimming. The sample includes some 120,000 clones, 84% of them seen just once. The clonotype comes from a human donor in a cohort sampled during active COVID-19. The specimen was peripheral blood. J is TRBJ2-3 and V is TRBV3-1 (or the pseudogene TRBV3-2); 9 bases line up with TRBD2. The CDR3 reads CASSQETPGLATDTQYF. The CDR3 DNA is TGTGCCAGCAGCCAAGAGACTCCGGGACTAGCCACTGATACGCAGTATTTT.